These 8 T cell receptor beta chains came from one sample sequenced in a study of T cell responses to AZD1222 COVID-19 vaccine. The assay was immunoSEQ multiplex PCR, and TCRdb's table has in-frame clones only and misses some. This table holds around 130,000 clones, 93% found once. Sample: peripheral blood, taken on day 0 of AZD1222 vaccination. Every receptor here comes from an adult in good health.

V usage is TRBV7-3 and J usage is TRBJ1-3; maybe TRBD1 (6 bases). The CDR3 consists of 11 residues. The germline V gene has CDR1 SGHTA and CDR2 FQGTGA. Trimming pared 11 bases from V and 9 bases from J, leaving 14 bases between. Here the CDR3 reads CASPRGATIYF. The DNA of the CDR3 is TGTGCCTCCCCAAGGGGGGCCACCATATATTTT. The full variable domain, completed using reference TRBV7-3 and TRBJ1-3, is GAGVSQTPSNKVTEKGKYVELRCDPISGHTALYWYRQSLGQGPEFLIYFQGTGAADDSGLPNDRFFAVRPEGSVSTLKIQRTERGDSAVYLCASPRGATIYFGEGSWLTVV.

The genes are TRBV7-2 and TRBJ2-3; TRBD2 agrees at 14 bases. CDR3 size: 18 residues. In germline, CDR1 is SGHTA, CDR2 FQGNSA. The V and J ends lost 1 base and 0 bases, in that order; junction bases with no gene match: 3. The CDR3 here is CASSLGLAGGVSTDTQYF. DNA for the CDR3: TGTGCCAGCAGCTTAGGACTAGCGGGAGGGGTTAGCACAGATACGCAGTATTTT.

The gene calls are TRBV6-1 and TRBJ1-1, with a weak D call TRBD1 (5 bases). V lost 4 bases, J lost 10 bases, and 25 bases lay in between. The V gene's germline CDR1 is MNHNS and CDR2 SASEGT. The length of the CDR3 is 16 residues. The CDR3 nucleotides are TGTGCCAGCAGTGTAAACCCGGGACGGAGTTTAAGCGGAGCTTTCTTT. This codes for CASSVNPGRSLSGAFF.

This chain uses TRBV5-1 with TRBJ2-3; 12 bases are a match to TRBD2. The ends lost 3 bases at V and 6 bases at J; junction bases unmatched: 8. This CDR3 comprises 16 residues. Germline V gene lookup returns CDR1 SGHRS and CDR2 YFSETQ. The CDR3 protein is CASSSGLAGSVDTQYF. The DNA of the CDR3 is TGCGCCAGCAGCTCCGGACTAGCGGGATCGGTGGATACGCAGTATTTT. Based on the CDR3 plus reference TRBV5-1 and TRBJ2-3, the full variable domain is KAGVTQTPRYLIKTRGQQVTLSCSPISGHRSVSWYQQTPGQGLQFLFEYFSETQRNKGNFPGRFSGRQFSNSRSEMNVSTLELGDSALYLCASSSGLAGSVDTQYFGPGTRLTVL.

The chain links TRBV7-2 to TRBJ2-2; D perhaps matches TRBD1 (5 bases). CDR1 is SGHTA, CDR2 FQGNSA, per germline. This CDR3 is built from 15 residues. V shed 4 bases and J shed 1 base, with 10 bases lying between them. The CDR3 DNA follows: TGTGCCAGCAGCTATCAGACAGTGAACACCGGGGAGCTGTTTTTT. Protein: CASSYQTVNTGELFF.

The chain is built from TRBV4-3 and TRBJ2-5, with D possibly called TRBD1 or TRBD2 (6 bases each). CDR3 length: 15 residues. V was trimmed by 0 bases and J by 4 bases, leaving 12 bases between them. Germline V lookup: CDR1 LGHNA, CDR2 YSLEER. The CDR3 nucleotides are TGCGCCAGCAGCCAAGATTTGGGGGGCGCAGAGACCCAGTACTTC. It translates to CASSQDLGGAETQYF.

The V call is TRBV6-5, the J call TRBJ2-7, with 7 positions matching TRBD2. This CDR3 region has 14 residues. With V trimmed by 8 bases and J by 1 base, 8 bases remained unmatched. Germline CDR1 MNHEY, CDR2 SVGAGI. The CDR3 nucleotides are TGTGCCAGCGAAGGGAGGGAGGGGTCCTACGAGCAGTACTTC. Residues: CASEGREGSYEQYF.

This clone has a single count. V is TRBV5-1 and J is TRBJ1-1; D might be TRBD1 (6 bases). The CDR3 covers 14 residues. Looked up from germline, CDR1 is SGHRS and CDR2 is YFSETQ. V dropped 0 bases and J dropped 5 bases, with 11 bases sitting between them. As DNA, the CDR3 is TGCGCCAGCAGCTTGGCCGGGGGCGCGACTGAAGCTTTCTTT. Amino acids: CASSLAGGATEAFF.